This TCR beta chain stems from a study of CD8 T cells in ankylosing spondylitis. Study-wide points: Some of the motif variants had earlier been found in reactive arthritis patients' fluid and blood. Enrichment of disease-linked clones was reportedly significant in matched ankylosing spondylitis synovial fluid.

In the case of this clonotype: The antigen remains undetermined.

Each TCR beta library was made by quantitative 5'-RACE that incorporated molecular barcodes. One entry per CDR3 protein, called by TCRdb with MiXCR from the 5' RACE reads. The sample carries roughly 230,000 distinct CDR3 sequences, under 20% recorded once. Sequenced: blood, either unsorted or a sorted T cell fraction (not recorded which). This receptor was identified in a male donor with ankylosing spondylitis or in good health (not recorded which).

The CDR3, as DNA: TGTGCCAGCAGCTTGGGGGGCAGCCTGTACGAGCAGTACTTC. Encoded protein: CASSLGGSLYEQYF. The chain combines TRBV5-5 with TRBJ2-7; maybe TRBD1 (5 bases). Trimming shortened V by 0 bases and J by 4 bases, and 11 bases separated the two germline ends. CDR1 is SGHKS, CDR2 YYEKEE, per germline (reference sequence). The CDR3 totals 14 residues.